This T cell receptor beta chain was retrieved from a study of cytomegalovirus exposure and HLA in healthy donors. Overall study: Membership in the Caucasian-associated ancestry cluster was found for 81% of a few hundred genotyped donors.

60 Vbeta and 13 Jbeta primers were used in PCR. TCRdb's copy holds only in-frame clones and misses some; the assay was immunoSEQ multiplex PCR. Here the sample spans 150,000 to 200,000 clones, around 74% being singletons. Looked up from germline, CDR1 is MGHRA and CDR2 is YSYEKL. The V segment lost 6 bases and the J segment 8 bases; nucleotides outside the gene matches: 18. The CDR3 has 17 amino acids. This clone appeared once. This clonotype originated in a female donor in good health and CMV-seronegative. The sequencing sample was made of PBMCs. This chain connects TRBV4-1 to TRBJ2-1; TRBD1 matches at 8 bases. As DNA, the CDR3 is TGCGCCAGCAGACAGGGGGGAGGCGGGAAAGGGCGGCATGAGCAGTTCTTC. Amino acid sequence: CASRQGGGGKGRHEQFF.